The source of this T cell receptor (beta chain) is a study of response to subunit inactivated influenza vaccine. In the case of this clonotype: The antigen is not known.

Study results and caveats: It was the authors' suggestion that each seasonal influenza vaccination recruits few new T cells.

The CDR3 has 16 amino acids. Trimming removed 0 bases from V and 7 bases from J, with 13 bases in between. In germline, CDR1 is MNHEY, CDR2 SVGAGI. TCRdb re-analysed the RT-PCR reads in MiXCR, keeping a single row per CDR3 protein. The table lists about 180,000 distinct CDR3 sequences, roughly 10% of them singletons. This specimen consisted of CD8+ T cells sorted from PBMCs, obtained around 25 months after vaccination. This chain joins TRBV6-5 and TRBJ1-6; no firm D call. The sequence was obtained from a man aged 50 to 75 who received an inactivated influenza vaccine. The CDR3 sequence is CASSYSRVGYNSPLHF. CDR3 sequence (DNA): TGTGCCAGCAGTTACTCCCGTGTGGGATACAATTCACCCCTCCACTTT.